This TCR beta chain was obtained from a study of T cell responses to AZD1222 COVID-19 vaccine. Overall study results and limits: The span of vaccine-associated CD4 TCRs extended across spike, with dominance at 160-218 and 743-854. The reported proportion of spike-specific TCRs targeting unmutated variant regions was nearly half. Seropositive status at baseline applied to only six AZD1222 recipients.

A remark on this clone: Antigen specificity is unknown.

Using immunoSEQ multiplex PCR, the repertoire was profiled, and TCRdb retains in-frame clones only, with some absent. Of fewer than 50,000 clones listed, roughly 75% are singletons. The receptor was isolated from an adult in good health. The sample here was peripheral blood, taken on day 0 of AZD1222 vaccination.

CDR3 protein: CSVRTGLGEQYF. CDR3 DNA sequence: TGCAGCGTGCGGACCGGTTTGGGCGAGCAGTACTTC. This sequence joins TRBV29-1 and TRBJ2-7; D remains ambiguous. There are 12 residues in the CDR3. Germline V gene lookup returns CDR1 SQVTM and CDR2 ANQGSEA. The V end was cut by 6 bases, the J end by 6 bases, with 15 bases between.